This entry describes one TCR beta chain. The CDR3 is made up of 15 amino acids. Germline loops: CDR1 SGDLS, CDR2 YYNGEE. V was pared by 3 bases and J by 7 bases, with 14 bases between. The data were taken from a study of blood T cell repertoires in COVID-19. Study context: Italy, Spain and the United States were the sources of the convalescent and acute COVID-19 samples. PBMCs, B-cell-depleted T cells, or T cells were the source of the cDNA or gDNA that made up the material.

While infection was still active, Seattle patients were enrolled and then followed longitudinally. TCRdb's table, derived via immunoSEQ multiplex PCR, lists solely in-frame clones and lacks some. This sample carries roughly 390,000 clones, around 87% of them seen once, and the ten largest clones take 8.5% to 12%. V and J are TRBV9 and TRBJ1-6, with D possibly matching TRBD1 (5 bases). Material: peripheral blood. The TCR comes from a woman aged 30 to 39 with COVID-19, enrolled during active disease. As DNA, the CDR3 is TGTGCCAGCAGCGACCTAAGGCAGGGAAATTCACCCCTCCACTTT. It encodes CASSDLRQGNSPLHF.